The present entry profiles one TCR beta chain with its context. These data are taken from a study of T cell responses to AZD1222 COVID-19 vaccine. In germline, CDR1 is LGHDT, CDR2 YNNKEL (reference sequence). The CDR3 spans 13 residues. Trimming cost V 4 bases and J 10 bases, with 13 bases left between them. The assay was immunoSEQ multiplex PCR, and TCRdb's table has in-frame clones only and misses some. In the table there are 150,000 to 200,000 clones, 94% of which are singletons. The receptor was derived from an adult who received the AZD1222 COVID-19 vaccine. This specimen was peripheral blood, taken 28 days after the second AZD1222 dose. This chain connects TRBV3-1 (or the pseudogene TRBV3-2) to TRBJ1-4; a possible D gene is TRBD1 (5 bases). DNA of the CDR3: TGTGCCAGCAGCCCCGGGGAGGGGAGAAAACTGTTTTTT. It specifies CASSPGEGRKLFF.